This TCR beta chain is from a study of radiotherapy plus CTLA-4 blockade in lung cancer. On the study more broadly: Objective responses arose in approximately 17% of patients, and about 32% experienced disease control.

General observations from the study: Early clonal dynamics of blood T cells, together with interferon-beta, were reported as the best response predictor.

Assay used: immunoSEQ multiplex PCR; TCRdb lists only in-frame clones, some missing. Of 35,000 to 50,000 clones listed, 65% to 75% are singletons. With regard to this clone: Its specificity is not known.

Germline assignment: CDR1 WNHNN and CDR2 SYGVQD (reference sequence). The V and J ends lost 10 bases and 5 bases, in that order; junction bases with no gene match: 7. This CDR3 contains 12 residues. The receptor was isolated from a human donor with non-small cell lung cancer who had a partial response to radiotherapy plus ipilimumab. The material sequenced was peripheral blood, taken from a patient treated with radiotherapy plus ipilimumab. The chain couples TRBV10-1 to TRBJ2-5, with 7 bases aligning to TRBD1. CDR3: CATSQGLETQYF. The CDR3 DNA follows: TGCGCCACCTCACAGGGGTTGGAGACCCAGTACTTC.